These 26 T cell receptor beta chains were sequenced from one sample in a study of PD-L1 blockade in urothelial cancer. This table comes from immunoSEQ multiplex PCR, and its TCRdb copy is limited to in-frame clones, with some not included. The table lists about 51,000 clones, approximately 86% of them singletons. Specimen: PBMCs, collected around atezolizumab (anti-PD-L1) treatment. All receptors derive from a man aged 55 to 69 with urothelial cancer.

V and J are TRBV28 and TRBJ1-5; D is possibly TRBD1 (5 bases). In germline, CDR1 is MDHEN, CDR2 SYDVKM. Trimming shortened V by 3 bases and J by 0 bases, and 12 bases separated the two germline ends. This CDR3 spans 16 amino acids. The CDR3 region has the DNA TGTGCCAGCAGTTTCGGGGTGGGGGGTAGCAATCAGCCCCAGCATTTT. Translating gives CASSFGVGGSNQPQHF.

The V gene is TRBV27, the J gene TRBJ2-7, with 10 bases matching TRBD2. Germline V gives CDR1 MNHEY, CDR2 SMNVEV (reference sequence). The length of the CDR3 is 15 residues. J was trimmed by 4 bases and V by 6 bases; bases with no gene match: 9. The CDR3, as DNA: TGTGCCAGCAGGGGCCCTCTAGCGGGGGTTTACGAGCAGTACTTC. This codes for CASRGPLAGVYEQYF.

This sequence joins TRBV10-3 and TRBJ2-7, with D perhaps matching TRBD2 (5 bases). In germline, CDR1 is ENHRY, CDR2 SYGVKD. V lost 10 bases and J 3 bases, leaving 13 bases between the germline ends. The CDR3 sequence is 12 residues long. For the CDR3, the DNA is TGTGCCACCGGAGCGGCAGACTACGAGCAGTACTTC. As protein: CATGAADYEQYF.

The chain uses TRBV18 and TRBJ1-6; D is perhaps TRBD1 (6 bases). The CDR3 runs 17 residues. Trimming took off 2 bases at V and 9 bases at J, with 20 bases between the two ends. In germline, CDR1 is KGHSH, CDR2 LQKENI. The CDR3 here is CASSPGGGGDFGSPLHF. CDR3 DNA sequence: TGTGCCAGCTCACCAGGGGGAGGGGGTGATTTCGGTTCACCCCTCCACTTT.

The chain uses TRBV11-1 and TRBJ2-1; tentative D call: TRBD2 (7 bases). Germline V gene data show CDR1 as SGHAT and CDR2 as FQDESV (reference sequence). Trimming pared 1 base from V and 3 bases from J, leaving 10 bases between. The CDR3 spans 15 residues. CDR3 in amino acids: CASSLVGGLYNEQFF. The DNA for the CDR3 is TGTGCCAGCAGCTTAGTCGGGGGGCTCTACAATGAGCAGTTCTTC.

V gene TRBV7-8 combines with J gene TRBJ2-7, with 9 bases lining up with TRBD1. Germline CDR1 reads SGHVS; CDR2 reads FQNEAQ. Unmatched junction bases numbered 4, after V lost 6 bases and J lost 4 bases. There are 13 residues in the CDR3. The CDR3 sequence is CASSRDRGYEQYF. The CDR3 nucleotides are TGTGCCAGCAGTCGTGACAGGGGGTACGAGCAGTACTTC.

The CDR3 DNA follows: TGTGCCAGCAGTTTATTTCCACTAGCGGGTTACGAAGGCACCGGGGAGCTGTTTTTT. Translation gives CASSLFPLAGYEGTGELFF. This sequence joins TRBV27 and TRBJ2-2; 9 nucleotides agree with TRBD2. The CDR3 covers 19 residues. Germline CDR1 is MNHEY and CDR2 is SMNVEV (reference sequence). V lost 1 base and J lost 4; bases outside the gene matches: 13.

The CDR3 spells CASSPSLGAGAGNTIYF. Written as DNA, the CDR3 is TGTGCCAGCTCACCATCGCTAGGGGCAGGGGCTGGAAACACCATATATTTT. J is TRBJ1-3 and V is TRBV18, with D perhaps matching TRBD1 (6 bases). Trimming stripped 2 bases from V and 2 bases from J, with 16 bases between. Germline loops: CDR1 KGHSH, CDR2 LQKENI. The CDR3 length is 17 residues.

This CDR3 is CASFRGQANTGELFF. In nucleotides, the CDR3 is TGTGCCAGCTTTAGGGGACAGGCGAACACCGGGGAGCTGTTTTTT. The chain combines TRBV6-5 with TRBJ2-2; 8 bases agree with TRBD1. CDR1 is MNHEY, CDR2 SVGAGI, per germline. The V gene end was trimmed by 8 bases and the J gene end by 0 bases; junction bases not matched to a gene: 5. CDR3 size: 15 residues.

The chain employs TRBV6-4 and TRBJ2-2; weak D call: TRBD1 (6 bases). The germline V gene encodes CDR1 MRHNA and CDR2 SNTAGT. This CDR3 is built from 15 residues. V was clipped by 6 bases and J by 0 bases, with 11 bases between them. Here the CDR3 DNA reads TGTGCCAGCAGCCCCGGGACAACGAACACCGGGGAGCTGTTTTTT. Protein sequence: CASSPGTTNTGELFF.

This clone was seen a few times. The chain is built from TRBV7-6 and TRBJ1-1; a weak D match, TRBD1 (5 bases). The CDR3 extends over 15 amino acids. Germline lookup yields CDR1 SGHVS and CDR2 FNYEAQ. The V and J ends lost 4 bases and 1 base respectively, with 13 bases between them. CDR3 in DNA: TGTGCCAGCAGCTCCCCCCGTAGGGGGAACACTGAAGCTTTCTTT. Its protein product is CASSSPRRGNTEAFF. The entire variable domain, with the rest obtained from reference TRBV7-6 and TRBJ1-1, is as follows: GAGVSQSPRYKVTKRGQDVALRCDPISGHVSLYWYRQALGQGPEFLTYFNYEAQQDKSGLPNDRFSAERPEGSISTLTIQRTEQRDSAMYRCASSSPRRGNTEAFFGQGTRLTVV.

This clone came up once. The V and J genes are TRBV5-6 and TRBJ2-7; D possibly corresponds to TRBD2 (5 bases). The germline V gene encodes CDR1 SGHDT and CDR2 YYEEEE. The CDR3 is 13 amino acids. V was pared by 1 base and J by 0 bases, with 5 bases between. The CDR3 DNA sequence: TGTGCCAGCAGCTTGACTAGCTCCTACGAGCAGTACTTC. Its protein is CASSLTSSYEQYF.

CDR3 nucleotide sequence: TGTGCCAGCAGTTACAGGGCCTGGGGGTCCTACGAGCAGTACTTC. Translating it yields CASSYRAWGSYEQYF. This chain uses TRBV27 with TRBJ2-7; D may be TRBD1 (6 bases). Trimming removed 4 bases at V and 1 base at J, with 14 bases between. The CDR3 consists of 15 residues. CDR1 is MNHEY and CDR2 is SMNVEV in the germline V gene (reference sequence).

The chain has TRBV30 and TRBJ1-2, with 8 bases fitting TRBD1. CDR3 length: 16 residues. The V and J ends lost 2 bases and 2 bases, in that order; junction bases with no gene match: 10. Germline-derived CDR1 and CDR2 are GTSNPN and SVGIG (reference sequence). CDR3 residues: CAWSPPGQGANYGYTF. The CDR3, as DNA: TGTGCCTGGAGTCCCCCAGGGCAGGGGGCCAACTATGGCTACACCTTC. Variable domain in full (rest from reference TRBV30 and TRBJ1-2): SQTIHQWPATLVQPVGSPLSLECTVEGTSNPNLYWYRQAAGRGLQLLFYSVGIGQISSEVPQNLSASRPQDRQFILSSKKLLLSDSGFYLCAWSPPGQGANYGYTFGSGTRLTVV.

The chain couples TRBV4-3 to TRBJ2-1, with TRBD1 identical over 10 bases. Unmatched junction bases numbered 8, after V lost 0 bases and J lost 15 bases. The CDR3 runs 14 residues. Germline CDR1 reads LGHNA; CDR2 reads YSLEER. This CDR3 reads CASSQDGTGDPRFF. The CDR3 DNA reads TGCGCCAGCAGCCAAGACGGGACAGGGGATCCGAGGTTCTTC.

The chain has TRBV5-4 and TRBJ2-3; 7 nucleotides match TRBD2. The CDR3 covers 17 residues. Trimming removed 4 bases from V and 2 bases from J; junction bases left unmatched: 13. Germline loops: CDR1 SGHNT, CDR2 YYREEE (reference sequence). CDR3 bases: TGTGCCAGCAGCCTTTATACGGGGACTACTTTCACAGATACGCAGTATTTT. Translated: CASSLYTGTTFTDTQYF. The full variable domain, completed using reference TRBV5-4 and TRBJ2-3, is ETGVTQSPTHLIKTRGQQVTLRCSSQSGHNTVSWYQQALGQGPQFIFQYYREEENGRGNFPPRFSGLQFPNYSSELNVNALELDDSALYLCASSLYTGTTFTDTQYFGPGTRLTVL.

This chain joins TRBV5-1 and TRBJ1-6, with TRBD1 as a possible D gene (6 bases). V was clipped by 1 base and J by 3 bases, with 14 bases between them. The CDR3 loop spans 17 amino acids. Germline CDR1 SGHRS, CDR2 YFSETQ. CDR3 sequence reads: CASSLMDRGVYNSPLHF. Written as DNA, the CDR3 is TGCGCCAGCAGCTTGATGGACAGAGGTGTCTATAATTCACCCCTCCACTTT.

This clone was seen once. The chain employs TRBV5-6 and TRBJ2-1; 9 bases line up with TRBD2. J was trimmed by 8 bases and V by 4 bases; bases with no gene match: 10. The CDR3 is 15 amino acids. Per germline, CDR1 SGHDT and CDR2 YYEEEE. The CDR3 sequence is CASSMLAGPSDEQFF. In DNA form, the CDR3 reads TGTGCCAGCAGCATGCTAGCGGGACCCTCCGATGAGCAGTTCTTC.

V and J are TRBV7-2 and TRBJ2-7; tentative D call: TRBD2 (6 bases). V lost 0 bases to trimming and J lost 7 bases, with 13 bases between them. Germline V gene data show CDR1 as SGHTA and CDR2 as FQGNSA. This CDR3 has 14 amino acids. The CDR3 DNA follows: TGTGCCAGCAGCTTAGCGGGAGCGGCGGGGGAGCAGTACTTC. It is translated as CASSLAGAAGEQYF.

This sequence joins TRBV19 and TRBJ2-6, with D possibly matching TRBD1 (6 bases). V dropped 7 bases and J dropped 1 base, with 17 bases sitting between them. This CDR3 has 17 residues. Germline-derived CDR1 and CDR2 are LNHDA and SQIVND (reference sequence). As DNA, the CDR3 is TGTGCCAGTACCCGGGACACCATTTCTTCTGGGGCCAACGTCCTGACTTTC. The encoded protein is CASTRDTISSGANVLTF.

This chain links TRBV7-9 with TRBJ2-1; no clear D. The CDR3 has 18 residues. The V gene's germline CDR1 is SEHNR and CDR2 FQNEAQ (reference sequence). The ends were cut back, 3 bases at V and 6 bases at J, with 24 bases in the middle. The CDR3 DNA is TGTGCCAGCAGCTTCCTCTGGAAGCGATCGACCGTCCCCAATGAGCAGTTCTTC. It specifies CASSFLWKRSTVPNEQFF. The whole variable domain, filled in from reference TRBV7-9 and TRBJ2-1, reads DTGVSQNPRHKITKRGQNVTFRCDPISEHNRLYWYRQTLGQGPEFLTYFQNEAQLEKSRLLSDRFSAERPKGSFSTLEIQRTEQGDSAMYLCASSFLWKRSTVPNEQFFGPGTRLTVL.

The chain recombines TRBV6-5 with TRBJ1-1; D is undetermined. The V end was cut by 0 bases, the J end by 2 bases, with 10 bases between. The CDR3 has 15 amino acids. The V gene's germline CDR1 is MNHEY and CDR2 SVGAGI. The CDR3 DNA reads TGTGCCAGCAGTTACTCCCCCGAACAAAACACTGAAGCTTTCTTT. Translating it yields CASSYSPEQNTEAFF.

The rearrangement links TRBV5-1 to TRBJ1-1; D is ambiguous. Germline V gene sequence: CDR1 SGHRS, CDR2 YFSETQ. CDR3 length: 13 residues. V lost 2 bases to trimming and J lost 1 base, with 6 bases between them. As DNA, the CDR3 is TGCGCCAGCAGCTTAATGCGGAACACTGAAGCTTTCTTT. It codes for CASSLMRNTEAFF.

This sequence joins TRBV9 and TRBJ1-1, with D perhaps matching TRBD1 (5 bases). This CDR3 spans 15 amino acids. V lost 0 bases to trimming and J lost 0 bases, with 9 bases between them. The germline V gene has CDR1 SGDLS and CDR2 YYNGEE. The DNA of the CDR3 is TGTGCCAGCAGCGTAGTTCCAGGGCTGAACACTGAAGCTTTCTTT. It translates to CASSVVPGLNTEAFF. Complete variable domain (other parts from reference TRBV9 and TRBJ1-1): DSGVTQTPKHLITATGQRVTLRCSPRSGDLSVYWYQQSLDQGLQFLIQYYNGEERAKGNILERFSAQQFPDLHSELNLSSLELGDSALYFCASSVVPGLNTEAFFGQGTRLTVV.

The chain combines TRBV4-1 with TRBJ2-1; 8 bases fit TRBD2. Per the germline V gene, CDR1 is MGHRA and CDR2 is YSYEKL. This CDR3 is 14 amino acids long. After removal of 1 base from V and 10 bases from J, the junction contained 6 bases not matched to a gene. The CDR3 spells CASSQAGGGREQFF. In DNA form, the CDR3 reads TGCGCCAGCAGCCAAGCGGGGGGGGGTCGCGAGCAGTTCTTC.

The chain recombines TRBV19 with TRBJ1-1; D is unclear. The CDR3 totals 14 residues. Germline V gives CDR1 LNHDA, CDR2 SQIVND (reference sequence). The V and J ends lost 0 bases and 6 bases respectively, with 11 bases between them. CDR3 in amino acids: CASSIDPFRAEAFF. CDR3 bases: TGTGCCAGTAGTATAGACCCTTTTCGGGCTGAAGCTTTCTTT.